A single sample gave rise to the 5 T cell receptor beta chains below, sequenced in a study of T cell responses to AZD1222 COVID-19 vaccine. Only in-frame clones appear in the TCRdb table, and some are missing; sequencing was by immunoSEQ multiplex PCR. The sample yields roughly 200,000 clones, approximately 93% seen once. Here the sequenced sample was peripheral blood, taken 28 days after the second AZD1222 dose. The receptor set was obtained from an adult who received the AZD1222 COVID-19 vaccine.

This chain joins TRBV7-2 and TRBJ2-2; 8 nucleotides align to TRBD1. Germline V CDR1 and CDR2: SGHTA, FQGNSA. J gave up 4 bases and V 5 bases, and 6 bases lay outside the gene matches. This CDR3 spans 15 amino acids. CDR3 DNA sequence: TGTGCCAGCAGCGGACAGGGAAGGGGCACCGGGGAGCTGTTTTTT. Translating it yields CASSGQGRGTGELFF.

The CDR3 DNA sequence: TGTGCCAGCAGCTTGCGGCGGGGGGAGCAAGAGACCCAGTACTTC. Protein: CASSLRRGEQETQYF. The chain employs TRBV7-6 and TRBJ2-5; 8 nucleotides agree with TRBD2. This CDR3 is built from 15 residues. Germline CDR1 and CDR2: SGHVS and FNYEAQ. V lost 3 bases, J lost 2 bases, and 5 bases stayed unmatched.

V and J are TRBV7-3 and TRBJ1-2, with 8 bases fitting TRBD1. In germline, CDR1 is SGHTA, CDR2 FQGTGA. V trimming: 2 bases; J trimming: 4 bases; junction bases outside the gene matches: 0. This CDR3 spans 13 amino acids. The CDR3: CASSLGTGYGYTF. The CDR3 nucleotides read TGTGCCAGCAGCTTAGGGACAGGCTATGGCTACACCTTC.

The J gene is TRBJ1-3, the V gene TRBV30; D is unclear. V lost 5 bases and J lost 4, with 21 bases in between. This CDR3 has 16 residues. CDR1 and CDR2 from the germline V gene are GTSNPN and SVGIG (reference sequence). This CDR3 is CAWDSPGRGQGNTIYF. Here the CDR3 DNA reads TGTGCCTGGGATTCACCGGGGAGAGGGCAGGGAAACACCATATATTTT. The full variable domain, in which reference TRBV30 and TRBJ1-3 provide the parts outside the CDR3, is SQTIHQWPATLVQPVGSPLSLECTVEGTSNPNLYWYRQAAGRGLQLLFYSVGIGQISSEVPQNLSASRPQDRQFILSSKKLLLSDSGFYLCAWDSPGRGQGNTIYFGEGSWLTVV.

This chain links TRBV19 with TRBJ1-5, with a weak D call TRBD1 (5 bases). This CDR3 has 11 amino acids. Trimming left V 6 bases short and J 12 bases short, with 12 bases between. Germline CDR1 is LNHDA and CDR2 is SQIVND (reference sequence). The CDR3 DNA reads TGTGCCAGTAGCCTTCGGGGGAACCAGCATTTT. Its protein product is CASSLRGNQHF.